A selection of T cell receptor beta chains follows, all from one sample in a study of spatial heterogeneity in lung cancer. TCRdb re-derived calls from the 5' RACE reads in MiXCR, one entry per CDR3 protein. The sample holds some 85,000 distinct CDR3 sequences, approximately 20% seen once. The input for sequencing was PBMCs, taken at surgery. All receptors come from a male donor with early-stage non-small cell lung cancer. Each CDR3 is given with its conserved first and last residue. Each record gives: D gene, clone size, V gene, J gene, CDR3 DNA, CDR3 protein. A D gene is named only where the DNA matches it firmly. Rows may omit the clone size; those that give it use once, few, many or a size class.

d_gene: -; abundance: many; v_gene: TRBV7-2; j_gene: TRBJ2-6; CDR3nt: TGTGCCAGCAGCTCGAACTGGCGGGTCCCCTCTGGGGCCAACGTCCTGACTTTC; CDR3aa: CASSSNWRVPSGANVLTF
d_gene: -; abundance: few; v_gene: TRBV6-6; j_gene: TRBJ1-1; CDR3nt: TGTGCCAGCATTTTAACACGGAACACTGAAGCTTTCTTT; CDR3aa: CASILTRNTEAFF
d_gene: TRBD2; abundance: -; v_gene: TRBV28; j_gene: TRBJ2-5; CDR3nt: TGTGCCAGCAGTTCCTTAGGGGTACCGACTAGCTCAAAAGAGACCCAGTACTTC; CDR3aa: CASSSLGVPTSSKETQYF
d_gene: -; abundance: -; v_gene: TRBV7-9; j_gene: TRBJ2-2; CDR3nt: TGTGCCAGCAGCTCACTAGGTAGCACCGGGGAGCTGTTTTTT; CDR3aa: CASSSLGSTGELFF
d_gene: -; abundance: once; v_gene: TRBV27; j_gene: TRBJ2-7; CDR3nt: TGTGCCAGCAGTCAAATCGCGGGCCCCTACGAGCAGTACTTC; CDR3aa: CASSQIAGPYEQYF
d_gene: -; abundance: -; v_gene: TRBV5-1; j_gene: TRBJ1-1; CDR3nt: TGCGCCAGCAGCCCGGGGGCCCAGAACACTGAAGCTTTCTTT; CDR3aa: CASSPGAQNTEAFF
d_gene: -; abundance: few; v_gene: TRBV27; j_gene: TRBJ1-6; CDR3nt: TGTGCCAGCAGGGGAGGGGCAGGTGTTAATTCACCCCTCCACTTT; CDR3aa: CASRGGAGVNSPLHF
d_gene: TRBD1; abundance: -; v_gene: TRBV5-1; j_gene: TRBJ2-7; CDR3nt: TGCGCCAGCAGTATGGGACAGGGGTCATACGAGCAGTACTTC; CDR3aa: CASSMGQGSYEQYF
d_gene: -; abundance: few; v_gene: TRBV20-1; j_gene: TRBJ1-1; CDR3nt: TGCAGTGCTAGAGATTCGACAGGCCATGAAGCTTTCTTT; CDR3aa: CSARDSTGHEAFF
d_gene: -; abundance: -; v_gene: TRBV3-1; j_gene: TRBJ2-4; CDR3nt: TGTGCCAGCACCCTTAGTTCAGCCAAAAACATTCAGTACTTC; CDR3aa: CASTLSSAKNIQYF
d_gene: TRBD1; abundance: few; v_gene: TRBV3-1; j_gene: TRBJ1-2; CDR3nt: TGTGCCAGCAGCCAAGAAGCAGGGGGCGGGACTGGCTACACCTTC; CDR3aa: CASSQEAGGGTGYTF
d_gene: -; abundance: -; v_gene: TRBV12-3/TRBV12-4; j_gene: TRBJ1-4; CDR3nt: TGTGCCAGCAGTTTATTGGGTGAAAAACTGTTTTTT; CDR3aa: CASSLLGEKLFF
d_gene: -; abundance: -; v_gene: TRBV4-2; j_gene: TRBJ2-7; CDR3nt: TGTGCCAGCAGCCAAGATTTGGGCTACGAGCAGTACTTC; CDR3aa: CASSQDLGYEQYF
d_gene: -; abundance: many; v_gene: TRBV27; j_gene: TRBJ1-1; CDR3nt: TGTGCCAGCAGTTTTGCAGGGGTGAACACTGAAGCTTTCTTT; CDR3aa: CASSFAGVNTEAFF
d_gene: -; abundance: -; v_gene: TRBV12-3/TRBV12-4; j_gene: TRBJ1-4; CDR3nt: TGTGACAGCAGCCCCCCGTATGAAAAACTGTTTTTT; CDR3aa: CDSSPPYEKLFF
d_gene: -; abundance: -; v_gene: TRBV2; j_gene: TRBJ1-1; CDR3nt: TGTGCCAGCACCAACGAAGGTGCTGGCACTGAAGCTTTCTTT; CDR3aa: CASTNEGAGTEAFF
d_gene: TRBD1; abundance: -; v_gene: TRBV7-9; j_gene: TRBJ2-3; CDR3nt: TGTGCCAGCAGCCAGGGGGACCCACCTAGTAGCACAGATACGCAGTATTTT; CDR3aa: CASSQGDPPSSTDTQYF
d_gene: -; abundance: -; v_gene: TRBV28; j_gene: TRBJ2-7; CDR3nt: TGTGCCAGTGGCGGGATGCCAACCTACGAGCAGTACTTC; CDR3aa: CASGGMPTYEQYF
d_gene: TRBD2; abundance: few; v_gene: TRBV6-2/TRBV6-3; j_gene: TRBJ2-7; CDR3nt: TGTGCCAGTCTCTCGGCGGGGGGCTACGAGCAGTACTTC; CDR3aa: CASLSAGGYEQYF
d_gene: TRBD1; abundance: -; v_gene: TRBV24-1; j_gene: TRBJ1-5; CDR3nt: TGTGCCACCAGTGACCCATCAGGGGGGCCCCAGCATTTT; CDR3aa: CATSDPSGGPQHF
d_gene: -; abundance: few; v_gene: TRBV9; j_gene: TRBJ2-7; CDR3nt: TGTGCCAGCAGCGCTACGGACAGTTCCTACGAGCAGTACTTC; CDR3aa: CASSATDSSYEQYF
d_gene: -; abundance: -; v_gene: TRBV5-6; j_gene: TRBJ1-1; CDR3nt: TGTGCCAGCAGCCCGGGACTTCCGTCCATGAACACTGAAGCTTTCTTT; CDR3aa: CASSPGLPSMNTEAFF
d_gene: TRBD1; abundance: -; v_gene: TRBV12-3/TRBV12-4; j_gene: TRBJ2-1; CDR3nt: TGTGCCAGCAGTTGGGGCGGGACAGGGAATGAGCAGTTCTTC; CDR3aa: CASSWGGTGNEQFF
d_gene: -; abundance: -; v_gene: TRBV12-2; j_gene: TRBJ1-1; CDR3nt: TGTGCAAGTCGCTTACGGACAATAGACCCTGAAGCTTTCTTT; CDR3aa: CASRLRTIDPEAFF
d_gene: TRBD1; abundance: many; v_gene: TRBV6-2/TRBV6-3; j_gene: TRBJ1-6; CDR3nt: TGTGCCAGCAGTTTGACAGGGGGCGCAGGTTCACCCCTCCACTTT; CDR3aa: CASSLTGGAGSPLHF
d_gene: -; abundance: -; v_gene: TRBV10-3; j_gene: TRBJ1-5; CDR3nt: TGTGCCATATCCCCAGGTAGGGGAAATCAGCCCCAGCATTTT; CDR3aa: CAISPGRGNQPQHF
d_gene: -; abundance: -; v_gene: TRBV5-6; j_gene: TRBJ2-7; CDR3nt: TGTGCCAGCAGCTTGGTCCATAACCCCTACGAGCAGTACTTC; CDR3aa: CASSLVHNPYEQYF
d_gene: -; abundance: many; v_gene: TRBV12-3/TRBV12-4; j_gene: TRBJ2-5; CDR3nt: TGTGCCAGCAGTTTTTCAGGGAAAGAGACCCAGTACTTC; CDR3aa: CASSFSGKETQYF
d_gene: TRBD1; abundance: -; v_gene: TRBV5-1; j_gene: TRBJ2-7; CDR3nt: TGCGCCAGCAGCACGACAGGGAGTAGCTACGAGCAGTACTTC; CDR3aa: CASSTTGSSYEQYF
d_gene: -; abundance: once; v_gene: TRBV11-2; j_gene: TRBJ2-5; CDR3nt: TGTGCCAGCAGCTTAGATCTCGGGGACCGAGAGACCCTGTACTTC; CDR3aa: CASSLDLGDRETLYF
d_gene: -; abundance: few; v_gene: TRBV2; j_gene: TRBJ2-1; CDR3nt: TGTGCCAGCAGGAGTGGGGAGCCGCAGTTCTTC; CDR3aa: CASRSGEPQFF
d_gene: TRBD1; abundance: -; v_gene: TRBV7-8; j_gene: TRBJ2-3; CDR3nt: TGTGCCAGCAGCTTATGGACAGGGTATGCGACAGATACGCAGTATTTT; CDR3aa: CASSLWTGYATDTQYF
d_gene: -; abundance: -; v_gene: TRBV19; j_gene: TRBJ2-5; CDR3nt: TGTGCCAGTAGTATAGCCGTCAAACAAGAGACCCAGTACTTC; CDR3aa: CASSIAVKQETQYF
d_gene: -; abundance: -; v_gene: TRBV10-3; j_gene: TRBJ2-1; CDR3nt: TGTGCCATGTCTCCCCGGGCCGACAATGAGCAGTTCTTC; CDR3aa: CAMSPRADNEQFF
d_gene: -; abundance: -; v_gene: TRBV27; j_gene: TRBJ1-1; CDR3nt: TGTGCCAGCAAAGACAGAGAGAACACTGAAGCTTTCTTT; CDR3aa: CASKDRENTEAFF
d_gene: TRBD1; abundance: few; v_gene: TRBV7-7; j_gene: TRBJ2-7; CDR3nt: TGTGCTAGCAGCCCGGGACAGGGGGGCTACGAGCAGTACTTC; CDR3aa: CASSPGQGGYEQYF
d_gene: -; abundance: -; v_gene: TRBV9; j_gene: TRBJ2-7; CDR3nt: TGTGCCAGCAGCGTTTCGTCGGGGACTGGCGAGCAGTACTTC; CDR3aa: CASSVSSGTGEQYF
d_gene: -; abundance: -; v_gene: TRBV12-3/TRBV12-4; j_gene: TRBJ1-5; CDR3nt: TGTGCCAGCAGTCTCACGGTGGGGCAGCCCCAGCATTTT; CDR3aa: CASSLTVGQPQHF
d_gene: TRBD2; abundance: -; v_gene: TRBV7-3; j_gene: TRBJ2-3; CDR3nt: TGTGCCAGCAGCGTGGGACTAGCGGGGAGCTCAGATACGCAGTATTTT; CDR3aa: CASSVGLAGSSDTQYF
d_gene: -; abundance: many; v_gene: TRBV6-5; j_gene: TRBJ2-3; CDR3nt: TGTGCCAGCAGTTATACTTTCACAGATACGCAGTATTTT; CDR3aa: CASSYTFTDTQYF
d_gene: TRBD2; abundance: few; v_gene: TRBV7-6; j_gene: TRBJ2-7; CDR3nt: TGTGCCAGCAGCTTTAGCTCTCTAGCGGGAGAGAGCGAGCAGTACTTC; CDR3aa: CASSFSSLAGESEQYF
d_gene: -; abundance: -; v_gene: TRBV18; j_gene: TRBJ1-5; CDR3nt: TGTGCCAGCTCACCGACAGATAATCAGCCCCAGCATTTT; CDR3aa: CASSPTDNQPQHF
d_gene: -; abundance: -; v_gene: TRBV10-3; j_gene: TRBJ1-1; CDR3nt: TGTGCCATCAGGCAGGGGATGAACACTGAAGCTTTCTTT; CDR3aa: CAIRQGMNTEAFF
d_gene: -; abundance: few; v_gene: TRBV3-1; j_gene: TRBJ2-3; CDR3nt: TGTGCCAGCAGCGCACTGGAGGAGCTACACGATACGCAGTATTTT; CDR3aa: CASSALEELHDTQYF
d_gene: -; abundance: -; v_gene: TRBV4-1; j_gene: TRBJ1-6; CDR3nt: TGCGCCAGCAGCCAAGTGCACGATTCATCCCTCCACTTT; CDR3aa: CASSQVHDSSLHF
d_gene: TRBD1; abundance: -; v_gene: TRBV24-1; j_gene: TRBJ2-4; CDR3nt: TGTGCCACCAGTGGACAGGGAAGGGACATTCAGTACTTC; CDR3aa: CATSGQGRDIQYF
d_gene: -; abundance: few; v_gene: TRBV28; j_gene: TRBJ1-2; CDR3nt: TGTGCCAGCATCACGGCGGGGTACTATGGCTACACCTTC; CDR3aa: CASITAGYYGYTF